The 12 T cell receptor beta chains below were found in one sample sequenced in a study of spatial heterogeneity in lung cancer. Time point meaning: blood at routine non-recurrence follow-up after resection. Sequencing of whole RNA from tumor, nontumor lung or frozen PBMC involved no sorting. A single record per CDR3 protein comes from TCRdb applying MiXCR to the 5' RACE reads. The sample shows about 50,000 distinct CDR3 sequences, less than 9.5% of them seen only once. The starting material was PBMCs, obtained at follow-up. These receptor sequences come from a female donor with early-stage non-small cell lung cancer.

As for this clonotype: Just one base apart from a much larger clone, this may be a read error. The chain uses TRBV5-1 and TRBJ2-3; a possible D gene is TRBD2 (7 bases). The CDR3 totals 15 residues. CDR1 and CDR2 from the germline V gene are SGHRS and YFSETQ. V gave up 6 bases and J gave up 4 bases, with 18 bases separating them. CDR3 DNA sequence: TGCGCCAGCAAAATACGCGGGGGCCTGGCAGATACGCAGTATTTT. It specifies CASKIRGGLADTQYF.

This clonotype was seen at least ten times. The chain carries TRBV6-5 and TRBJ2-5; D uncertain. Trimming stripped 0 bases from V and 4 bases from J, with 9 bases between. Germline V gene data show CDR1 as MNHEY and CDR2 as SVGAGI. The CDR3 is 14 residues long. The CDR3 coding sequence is TGTGCCAGCAGTTACTCGATCACCACAGAGACCCAGTACTTC. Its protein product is CASSYSITTETQYF.

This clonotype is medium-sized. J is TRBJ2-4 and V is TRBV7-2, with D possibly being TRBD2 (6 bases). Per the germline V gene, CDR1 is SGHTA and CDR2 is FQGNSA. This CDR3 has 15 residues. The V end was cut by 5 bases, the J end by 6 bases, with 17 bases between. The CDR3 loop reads CASSLSSGEANIQYF. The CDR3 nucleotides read TGTGCCAGCAGCCTAAGTTCGGGGGAGGCAAACATTCAGTACTTC.

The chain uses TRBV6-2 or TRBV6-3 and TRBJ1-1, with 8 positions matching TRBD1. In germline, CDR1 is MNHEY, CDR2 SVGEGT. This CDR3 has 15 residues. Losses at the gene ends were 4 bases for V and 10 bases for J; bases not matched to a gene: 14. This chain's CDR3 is CASSFGGSTGDRAFF. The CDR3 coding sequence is TGTGCCAGCAGTTTCGGGGGCTCGACAGGGGATAGAGCTTTCTTT.

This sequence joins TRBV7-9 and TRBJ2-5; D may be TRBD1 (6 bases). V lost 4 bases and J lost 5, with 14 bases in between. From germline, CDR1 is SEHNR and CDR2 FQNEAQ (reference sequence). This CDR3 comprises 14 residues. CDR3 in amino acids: CASSSTGTTETQYF. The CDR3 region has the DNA TGTGCCAGCAGCTCCACCGGGACAACGGAGACCCAGTACTTC. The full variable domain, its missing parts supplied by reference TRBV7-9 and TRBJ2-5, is DTGVSQNPRHKITKRGQNVTFRCDPISEHNRLYWYRQTLGQGPEFLTYFQNEAQLEKSRLLSDRFSAERPKGSFSTLEIQRTEQGDSAMYLCASSSTGTTETQYFGPGTRLLVL.

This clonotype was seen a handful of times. CDR3 DNA sequence: TGTGCCAGCAGCGTGCTCGGAAGCACAGATACGCAGTATTTT. Its protein is CASSVLGSTDTQYF. The chain is built from TRBV7-9 and TRBJ2-3, with D uncertain. The germline gives CDR1 SEHNR, CDR2 FQNEAQ (reference sequence). The CDR3 is 14 residues long. The V end was cut by 5 bases, the J end by 0 bases, with 9 bases between.

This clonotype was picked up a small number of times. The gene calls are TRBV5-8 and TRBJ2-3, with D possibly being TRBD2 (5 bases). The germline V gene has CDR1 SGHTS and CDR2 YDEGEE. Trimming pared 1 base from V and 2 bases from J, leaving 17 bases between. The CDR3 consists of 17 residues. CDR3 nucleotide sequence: TGTGCCAGCAGCTTGCTAGGTGGGCTAGCATTCACAGATACGCAGTATTTT. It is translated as CASSLLGGLAFTDTQYF.

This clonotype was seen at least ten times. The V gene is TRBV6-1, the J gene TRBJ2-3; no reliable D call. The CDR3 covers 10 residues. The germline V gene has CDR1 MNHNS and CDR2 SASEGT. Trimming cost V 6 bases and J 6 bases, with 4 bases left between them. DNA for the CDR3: TGTGCCAGCAGGATCGATACGCAGTATTTT. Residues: CASRIDTQYF.

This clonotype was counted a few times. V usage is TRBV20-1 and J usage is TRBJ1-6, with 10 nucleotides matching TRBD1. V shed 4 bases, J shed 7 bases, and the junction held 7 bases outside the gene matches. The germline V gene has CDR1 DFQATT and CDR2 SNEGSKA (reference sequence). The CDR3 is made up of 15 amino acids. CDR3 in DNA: TGCAGTGCTATCAGAAGACAGGGGGCGAATTCACCCCTCCACTTT. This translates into CSAIRRQGANSPLHF.

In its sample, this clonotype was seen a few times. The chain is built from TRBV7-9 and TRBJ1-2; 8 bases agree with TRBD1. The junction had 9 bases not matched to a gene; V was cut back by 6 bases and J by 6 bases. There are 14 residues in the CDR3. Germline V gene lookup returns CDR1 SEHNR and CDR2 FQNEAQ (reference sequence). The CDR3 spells CASRRDRGRHGYTF. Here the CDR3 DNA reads TGTGCCAGCAGACGAGACAGGGGACGGCATGGCTACACCTTC.

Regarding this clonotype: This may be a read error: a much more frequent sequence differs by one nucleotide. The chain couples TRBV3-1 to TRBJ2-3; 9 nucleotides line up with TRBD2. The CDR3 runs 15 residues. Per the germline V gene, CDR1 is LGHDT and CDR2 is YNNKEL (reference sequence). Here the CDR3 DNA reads TGTGCCAGCAGCCCAAGCGGGGGGAGCACAGATACGCTGTATTTT. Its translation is CASSPSGGSTDTLYF.

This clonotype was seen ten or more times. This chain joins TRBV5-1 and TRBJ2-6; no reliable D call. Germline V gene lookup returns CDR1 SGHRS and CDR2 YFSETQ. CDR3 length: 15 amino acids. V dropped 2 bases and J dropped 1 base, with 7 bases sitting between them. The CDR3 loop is CASSFQESGANVLTF. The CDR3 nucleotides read TGCGCCAGCAGCTTCCAAGAATCTGGGGCCAACGTCCTGACTTTC.